The TCR beta chain described here comes from a study of shared clonotypes between healthy human individuals. Study as a whole: A couple of women and a few men aged 18 to 49 made up the donors.

On sorted subsets, replicate PCRs used 200 to 250 ng DNA, or some 28,000 T cell genomes. Measured with immunoSEQ multiplex PCR; TCRdb has only the in-frame clones, and not every one. The sample gives roughly 2,000,000 clones, about 95% of which show up once; 1% to 1.5% is in the top ten. The germline V gene encodes CDR1 SGHAT and CDR2 FQNNGV. The CDR3 spans 14 residues. Trimming cost V 1 base and J 11 bases, with 18 bases left between them. Terminally differentiated effector memory CD45RA+ cells were excluded by CCR7 positive selection of CD45RO-negative cells. V is TRBV11-2 and J is TRBJ2-7; no clear D gene. The specimen sequenced was naive CD8+ T cells sorted from blood. This sequence was found in a man aged 18 to 29 in good health. The CDR3 loop is CASSLVAGQPPEYF. CDR3 DNA: TGTGCCAGCAGCTTAGTAGCAGGTCAGCCACCAGAGTACTTC.